This TCR beta chain originates from a study of metastatic and nonmetastatic thyroid tumors. Patients had received no treatment of any kind before thyroid surgery. TCRdb re-processed the PCR reads through MiXCR. This sample has around 26,000 clones, with roughly 4% found just once. This CDR3 has 15 residues. The V gene end was trimmed by 4 bases and the J gene end by 5 bases; junction bases not matched to a gene: 6. The germline CDR1 and CDR2 sequences are SGHRS and YFSETQ. The rearrangement uses TRBV5-1 and TRBJ1-6, with 7 nucleotides matching TRBD1. The sequenced material came from blood. The sequence derives from a male donor with papillary thyroid cancer or a benign thyroid nodule (not recorded which). Some clones in this sample may be carry-over from other donors' samples. The CDR3 spells CASSAGQNNNSPLHF. CDR3 DNA sequence: TGCGCCAGCAGCGCGGGACAGAATAATAATTCACCCCTCCACTTT.